Listed here is a single T cell receptor (beta chain). There is no known antigen for this receptor. The record has no base qualities; no much larger clone is one base away. The sample comes from a study of beta chain features in type 1 diabetes (dated by TCRdb to the late 2010s). With respect to the entire study: Mean age, gender distribution, total cell number and subset yield were not different between patients and healthy donors. Whereas all 30 or so donors provided naive and central memory subsets, regulatory and stem cell-like memory subsets were isolated from just 8 patients and roughly eight healthy donors. Across all samples, fewer than 110,000,000 sorted cells were examined, and cell number per subset correlated strongly with RNA yield. In the study, TCRB repertoires of sorted circulating CD4+ T cell subsets from recently diagnosed type 1 diabetes patients were compared with those of matched healthy donors. What the research found in general, with its limitations: At VDJ recombination sites, type 1 diabetes patients had fewer insertions and more deleted nucleotides, which implies abnormalities in thymic rearrangement. Type 1 diabetes patients showed a moderate but significant shortening of TCRB CDR3 length in all four CD4+ subsets. Only small numbers of individuals were included in the HLA sub-analyses, which left unresolved whether HLA type had any influence on TCRB rearrangement. Because cDNA was sequenced instead of genomic DNA, highly expressing activated cells could be over-represented, though the groups showed no difference in activation or CD3 levels. The naive, central memory and regulatory TCRB repertoires appeared to resemble one another more closely among patients than among healthy donors. PCR might favor shorter templates, but patient and control samples were amplified and corrected together, so any skew would affect both groups equally.

From each donor, a single peripheral blood sample of about 100 mL on average was drawn into heparinised tubes. Naive, central memory, regulatory and stem cell-like memory CD4+ T cells were sorted on a BD FACSAria II using a panel including CD45RO, CCR7, CD25, CD127, CD95 and CD27. All sorted populations exceeded 95% purity. PBMCs were separated immediately by Lymphoprep density gradient centrifugation and were stained directly, without being cultured. So that batch effects would be minimized, each experiment stained and sorted samples in pairs, pairing one healthy donor with one patient. The entire amount of isolated RNA was reverse transcribed using the High Capacity cDNA Reverse Transcription Kit, so the sequenced TCRB transcripts were expressed ones. Deep immunoSEQ sequencing was performed on naive, central memory and regulatory T cell samples, with an average of around 3.4 million total reads per sample. Sorted cells were lysed in RLT buffer and RNA was extracted with DNase-treated RNeasy Micro or Mini kits, depending on cell number. Each cell subset was processed on its own to prevent cross-contamination, while patient and healthy donor samples were processed together. The immunoSEQ multiplex PCR was used to amplify TCRB sequences from cDNA, yielding 87-bp fragments that span the CDR3 region. The amplicons were sequenced using the Illumina HiSeq platform. From the authors' description of their analysis: PCR bias was corrected computationally using synthetic template baselines, and reads within Hamming distance 2 were collapsed, with unmergeable singletons discarded. Reads were aligned against IMGT so that V, D and J genes, CDR3 length and insertions or deletions at six rearrangement sites could be assigned. Within each subset, clonotype counts were normalized to sorted cell number, after which true diversity and Gini coefficients were computed with the tcR R package. The overlap coefficient, calculated on TCRB nucleotide sequences, was used to measure repertoire sharing. TCRdb took over this immuneACCESS table, retaining in-frame rearrangements with V and J assigned. Such tables are incomplete; in checked studies, under half of the missing clones stem from an unresolved V gene, and the remainder is unexplained. V and J calls plus clone size are reproduced from that table; the DNA served to infer D and trimming. This sample lists around 340,000 clones; roughly 8% were detected once. Less than 0.45% of the sample is in the top ten clones.

V and J lose 4 bases and 5 bases, and a span of 15 bases separates them. CDR1 and CDR2, looked up from the germline V gene, are SGHRS and YFSETQ. The CDR3, cysteine through phenylalanine, is 14 amino acids long. Here the CDR3 DNA is all that survives: 42 bases in frame from base 1. This receptor was taken from a woman aged 18-30 years in good health. Sequencing was performed on central memory CD4+ T cells from blood. The sequence links TRBV5-1 to TRBJ2-5, and TRBD1 may be the D gene, going by 5 matching bases. The CDR3: CASSGAAVRETQYF. The DNA sequence is TGCGCCAGCAGCGGGGCCGCCGTGCGGGAGACCCAGTACTTC.